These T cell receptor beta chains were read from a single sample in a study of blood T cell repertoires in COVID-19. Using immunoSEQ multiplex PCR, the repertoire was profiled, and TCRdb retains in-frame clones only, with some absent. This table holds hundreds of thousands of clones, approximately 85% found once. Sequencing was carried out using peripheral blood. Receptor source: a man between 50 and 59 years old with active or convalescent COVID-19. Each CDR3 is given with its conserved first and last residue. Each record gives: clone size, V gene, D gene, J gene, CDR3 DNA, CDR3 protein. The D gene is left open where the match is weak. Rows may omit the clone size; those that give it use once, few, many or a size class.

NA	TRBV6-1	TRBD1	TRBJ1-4	TGTGCCAGCAGTGAATATCGGGACAGGGAGTTGGAAAAACTGTTTTTT	CASSEYRDRELEKLFF
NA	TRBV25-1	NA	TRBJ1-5	TGTGCCAGCACCCGGTCCCGCGGGGGGGGCAATCAGCCCCAGCATTTT	CASTRSRGGGNQPQHF
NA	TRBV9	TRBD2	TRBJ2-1	TGTGCCAGCAGCAATAGCGGGGGACTTCTAGTAAATGAGCAGTTCTTC	CASSNSGGLLVNEQFF
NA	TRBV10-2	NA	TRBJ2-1	TGCGCCAGCAAAGCCACAGGGTGGTTTGAGGAGCAGTTCTTC	CASKATGWFEEQFF
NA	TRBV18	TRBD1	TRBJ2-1	TGTGCCAGCTCACCACCGAGGACAGGGGCGTTCTCCTACAATGAGCAGTTCTTC	CASSPPRTGAFSYNEQFF
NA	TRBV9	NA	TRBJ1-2	TGTGCCAGCAGCGTGGGCAGCTTGGGTGGCTACACCTTC	CASSVGSLGGYTF
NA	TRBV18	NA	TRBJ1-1	TGTGCCAGCTCACCGACATCCATGAACACTGAAGCTTTCTTT	CASSPTSMNTEAFF
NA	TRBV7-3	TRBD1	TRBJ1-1	TGTGCCAGCAGCTCGGGACAGGCCGGCACTGAAGCTTTCTTT	CASSSGQAGTEAFF
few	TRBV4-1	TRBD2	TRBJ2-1	TGCGCCAGCAGCCCCCGTGCTTGGACTAGCGGCGAGCAGTTCTTC	CASSPRAWTSGEQFF
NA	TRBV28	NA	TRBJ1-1	TGTGCCAGCAGTTTAGCGGGATACACTGAAGCTTTCTTT	CASSLAGYTEAFF
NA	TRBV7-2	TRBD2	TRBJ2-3	TGTGCCAGCAGCTCGTCTAGCGGGAGGGCCACAGATACGCAGTATTTT	CASSSSSGRATDTQYF
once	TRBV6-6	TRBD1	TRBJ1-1	TGTGCCAGCAGACCTGCGGACAGGCGCACTGAAGCTTTCTTT	CASRPADRRTEAFF
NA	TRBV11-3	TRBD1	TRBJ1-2	TGTGCCAGCAGCTTATACGGGACAGGGGGCCAAAAATATGGCTACACCTTC	CASSLYGTGGQKYGYTF
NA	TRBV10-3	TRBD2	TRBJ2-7	TGTGCCATCAGTGCGGGACTAATCCCCTACGAGCAGTACTTC	CAISAGLIPYEQYF
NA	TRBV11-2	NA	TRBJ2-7	TGTGCCAGCAGCCCCGGGACCGGGGGCGAGCAGTACTTC	CASSPGTGGEQYF
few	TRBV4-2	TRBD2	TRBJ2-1	TGTGCCAGCAGCCAGGCGGAACTAGCGGGGATCAATGAGCAGTTCTTC	CASSQAELAGINEQFF
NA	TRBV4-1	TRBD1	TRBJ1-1	TGCGCCAGCAGCCAAGTCAAGATCCGGACAGGGAACACTGAAGCTTTCTTT	CASSQVKIRTGNTEAFF
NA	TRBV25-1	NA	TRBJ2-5	TGTGCCAGCAGTGAGTCGGGAGGGGGCTGGCAGACCCAGTACTTC	CASSESGGGWQTQYF
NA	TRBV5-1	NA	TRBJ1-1	TGCGCCAGCAGCTTAGAAGGCGGGGGGACTGAAGCTTTCTTT	CASSLEGGGTEAFF
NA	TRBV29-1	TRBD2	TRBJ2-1	TGCAGCGTTGAGGGACTACTCAATGAGCAGTTCTTC	CSVEGLLNEQFF
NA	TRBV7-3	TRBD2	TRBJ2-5	TGTGCCAGCAGCTCGGGGAGTGGCGGGAGGGCACAAGAGACCCAGTACTTC	CASSSGSGGRAQETQYF
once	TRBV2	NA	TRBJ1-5	TGTGCCAGCCTAGATCAAGGACTCCCGCATTTT	CASLDQGLPHF
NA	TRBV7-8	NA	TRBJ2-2	TGTGCCAGCAGCTCCGAGGGGGAGCTGTTTTTT	CASSSEGELFF
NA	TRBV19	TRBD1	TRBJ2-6	TGTGCCAGTAGAGACAGGGCTGGGGCCAACGTCCTGACTTTC	CASRDRAGANVLTF
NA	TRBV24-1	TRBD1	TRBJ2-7	TGTGCCACCAGTCAGGGGGACTACGAGCAGTACTTC	CATSQGDYEQYF
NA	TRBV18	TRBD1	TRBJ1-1	TGTGCCAGCTCAGTGGGACAGGGAAGAATCACTGAAGCTTTCTTT	CASSVGQGRITEAFF
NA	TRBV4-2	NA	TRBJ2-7	TGTGCCAGCAGCCAAGCCAGCGGGCAGGGAGGCTACGAGCAGTACTTC	CASSQASGQGGYEQYF
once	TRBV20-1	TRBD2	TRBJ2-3	TGCAGTGCCATAGCGGGAGACACGCAGTATTTT	CSAIAGDTQYF